The source of this TCR beta chain is a study of molecular identifiers for immune sequencing clone quantification. Sorting defined naive CD8 T cells as CD8+CD4-CCR7+CD45RA+. One entry per CDR3 protein, called by TCRdb with MiXCR from the PCR reads. The profile covers 490,000 or so distinct CDR3 sequences, with about 21% appearing a single time and about 0.78% taken by the ten largest. Looked up from germline, CDR1 is GTSNPN and CDR2 is SVGIG (reference sequence). V lost 4 bases and J 7 bases, leaving 10 bases between the germline ends. The CDR3 covers 11 residues. This clonotype has at least ten counts. The antigen remains undetermined. Study-level points and caveats: Over 99% of CMV-specific effector molecules, but under 1% of naive ones, were in clones above 20 copies.

The sequence was collected from a human donor in good health. Some libraries in this study had Jurkat cell RNA spiked in. V usage is TRBV30 and J usage is TRBJ1-1; unclear D gene. The specimen sequenced was naive CD8+ T cells from blood, with Jurkat cell RNA spiked in. The subset denotes: FACS-sorted CD8+CD4-CCR7+CD45RA+ naive T cells. The CDR3 sequence is CAWNLGSEAFF. In nucleotides, the CDR3 is TGTGCCTGGAACCTAGGGAGTGAAGCTTTCTTT.